The 4 T cell receptor beta chains in this list originate from one sample, sequenced in a study of T cell repertoires in cytomegalovirus infection (dated by TCRdb to the late 2010s). In light of the paper, this sample's treatment or condition label describes: in vitro stimulation with specific CMV peptide epitopes to enrich CMV-specific T cells. The sequencer listed for this sample is Illumina HiSeq 1500. The public reads were quality trimmed at Q25 with fastp and then assembled into clones with MiXCR by TCRdb, keeping productive beta chains. Rows with one shared CDR3 protein collapse into an entry with the most common genes and DNA. For this sample the table gives 800,000 to 950,000 distinct CDR3 sequences, of which 32% were detected only once. The biggest ten clones account for 9.5% to 15% of the sample. These receptors' antigens are unknown. The sequencing here drew on cultured CD8+ T cells from PBMCs, taken from culture after CMV antigen stimulation. The origin of the receptors is a human donor in good health (CMV status not recorded). Some clones in this sample may be carry-over from other donors' samples.

This clonotype occurred a few times. This chain links TRBV5-1 with TRBJ2-1; 13 bases are a match to TRBD2. This CDR3 has 17 amino acids. Trimming cost V 4 bases and J 8 bases; bases outside gene matches: 12. Germline CDR1 reads SGHRS; CDR2 reads YFSETQ. Here the CDR3 DNA reads TGCGCCAGCAGCACTGGACTAGCGGGGGTTTGGGGGGATGAGCAGTTCTTC. Amino acid sequence: CASSTGLAGVWGDEQFF.

J is TRBJ2-7 and V is TRBV6-2 or TRBV6-3; no definite D call. CDR3 length: 12 amino acids. Per germline, CDR1 MNHEY and CDR2 SVGEGT. V was cut by 2 bases and J by 7 bases, with 9 bases left in between. The CDR3 DNA reads as TGTGCCAGCAGTTACCCTACTGGAGAGCAGTACTTC. Translating it yields CASSYPTGEQYF.

J is TRBJ2-7 and V is TRBV7-4; D not certain. CDR1 and CDR2 (germline): SGHVT, SQSDAQ. V shed 10 bases and J shed 2 bases, with 12 bases lying between them. This CDR3 has 12 residues. The CDR3 loop reads CAIRSDPYEQYF. The DNA for the CDR3 is TGTGCCATACGCAGTGATCCCTACGAGCAGTACTTC.

As regards this clonotype: This clone may be a read error of a much larger clone one base away. This chain links TRBV7-6 with TRBJ2-1; 15 bases agree with TRBD2. Germline V gene data show CDR1 as SGHVS and CDR2 as FNYEAQ. This CDR3 comprises 17 residues. The V gene end was trimmed by 5 bases and the J gene end by 5 bases; junction bases not matched to a gene: 7. Here the CDR3 reads CASSLRTSGGADNEQFF. CDR3 bases: TGTGCCAGCAGCCTTCGGACTAGCGGGGGGGCTGACAATGAGCAGTTCTTC.